The TCR beta chain described here comes from a study of blood T cell repertoires in COVID-19. Whole-study context: Samples came from the United States, Italy and Spain, spanning acute and convalescent COVID-19. From T cells, B-cell-depleted T cells, or PBMCs came the material, which was cDNA or gDNA.

Per the original data handling: Quantification of nucleated cells was approximated via reference gene primer amplification. Using immunoSEQ multiplex PCR, the repertoire was profiled, and TCRdb retains in-frame clones only, with some absent. For V, J and clone size, that table is used; D and trimming come from the DNA. The sample has approximately 310,000 clones, about nine tenths seen once. The CDR3 has 18 amino acids. Trimming shortened V by 5 bases and J by 4 bases, and 23 bases separated the two germline ends. Germline V gene sequence: CDR1 MNHEY, CDR2 SMNVEV (reference sequence). The TCR comes from a man aged 50-60 years with active or convalescent COVID-19. Sequenced sample: peripheral blood. The V call is TRBV27, the J call TRBJ2-2; possible D gene TRBD2, 6 bases. In nucleotides, the CDR3 is TGTGCCAGCAGTCCCCTGACCGGGGGATCTCTAAGCACCGGGGAGCTGTTTTTT. Amino acids: CASSPLTGGSLSTGELFF.